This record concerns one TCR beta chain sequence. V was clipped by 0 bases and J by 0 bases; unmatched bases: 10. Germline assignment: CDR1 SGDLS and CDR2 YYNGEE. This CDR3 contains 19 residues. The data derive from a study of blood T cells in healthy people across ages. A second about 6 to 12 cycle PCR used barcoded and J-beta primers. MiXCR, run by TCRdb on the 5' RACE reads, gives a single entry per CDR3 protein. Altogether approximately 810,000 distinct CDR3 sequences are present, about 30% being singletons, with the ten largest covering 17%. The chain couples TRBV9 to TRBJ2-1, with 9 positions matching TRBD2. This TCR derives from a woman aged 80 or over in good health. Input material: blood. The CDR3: CASSVVGRGGAGSYNEQFF. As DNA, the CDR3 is TGTGCCAGCAGCGTAGTGGGGCGCGGGGGGGCCGGCTCCTACAATGAGCAGTTCTTC.